Sequencing of this T cell receptor beta chain was carried out in a study of control samples from healthy donors and cancer patients. Assay used: immunoSEQ multiplex PCR; TCRdb lists only in-frame clones, some missing. Of about 79,000 clones listed, 93% were seen once; the top ten hold around 1.3%. V shed 2 bases and J shed 6 bases, with 10 bases lying between them. The CDR3 runs to 13 residues. Germline CDR1 and CDR2: SGHVS and FQNEAQ. The sequence came from a middle-aged woman with lung cancer. This chain joins TRBV7-8 and TRBJ1-2; D gene uncertain. Sample: PBMCs. DNA of the CDR3: TGTGCCAGCAGCTTAAGGTGGAGTGATGGCTACACCTTC. Translated: CASSLRWSDGYTF. The variable domain in full, completed from reference TRBV7-8 and TRBJ1-2, reads GAGVSQSPRYKVAKRGQDVALRCDPISGHVSLFWYQQALGQGPEFLTYFQNEAQLDKSGLPSDRFFAERPEGSVSTLKIQRTQQEDSAVYLCASSLRWSDGYTFGSGTRLTVV.